The entry that follows covers one TCR beta chain sequence. Its matching antigen is unknown. Treatment described: oral pan-JAK inhibitor, 5-10 mg twice daily. Starting from PBMCs, sorting isolated CD4+ and CD8+ T cells. Reverse transcription of extracted RNA yielded cDNA, which provided the sequencing template. Method: immunoSEQ multiplex PCR; TCRdb's copy keeps in-frame clones and lacks some. The repertoire holds approximately 180,000 clones, with 50% to 75% as singletons. The data were taken from a study of CD8+ T cells in alopecia areata. Whole-study findings and limits: Mice gave a clearer picture of TCR sharing than patients did, possibly for HLA-related reasons.

Per germline, CDR1 MNHEY and CDR2 SVGAGI. The CDR3 spans 12 residues. The V end lost 5 bases, the J end lost 11 bases, and 10 bases lay between the germline ends. This clonotype was sampled from a human donor with alopecia areata. This chain links TRBV6-5 with TRBJ1-6; D unclear. The source was CD4+ T cells sorted from blood, collected at approximately week 60, from a patient treated with tofacitinib. CDR3 in DNA: TGTGCCAGCAGTGCCCTAGCGGCACCCCTCCACTTT. It translates to CASSALAAPLHF.